The sequence of this T cell receptor beta chain was determined in a study of T cell changes during pregnancy in multiple sclerosis. J was trimmed by 8 bases and V by 3 bases; bases with no gene match: 7. CDR3 length: 14 amino acids. Germline CDR1 is SGHVS and CDR2 is FQNEAQ. Only in-frame clones appear in the TCRdb table, and some are missing; sequencing was by immunoSEQ multiplex PCR. The repertoire holds tens of thousands of clones, with roughly 84% as singletons. Sample: CD8+ T cells from peripheral blood mononuclear cells, taken before pregnancy. The source is a female donor with multiple sclerosis, enrolled in a pregnancy study. The chain employs TRBV7-8 and TRBJ2-1, with 7 bases identical to TRBD1. Here the CDR3 DNA reads TGTGCCAGCAGCTTGCGACAGGGAATCGATGAGCAGTTCTTC. This codes for CASSLRQGIDEQFF.